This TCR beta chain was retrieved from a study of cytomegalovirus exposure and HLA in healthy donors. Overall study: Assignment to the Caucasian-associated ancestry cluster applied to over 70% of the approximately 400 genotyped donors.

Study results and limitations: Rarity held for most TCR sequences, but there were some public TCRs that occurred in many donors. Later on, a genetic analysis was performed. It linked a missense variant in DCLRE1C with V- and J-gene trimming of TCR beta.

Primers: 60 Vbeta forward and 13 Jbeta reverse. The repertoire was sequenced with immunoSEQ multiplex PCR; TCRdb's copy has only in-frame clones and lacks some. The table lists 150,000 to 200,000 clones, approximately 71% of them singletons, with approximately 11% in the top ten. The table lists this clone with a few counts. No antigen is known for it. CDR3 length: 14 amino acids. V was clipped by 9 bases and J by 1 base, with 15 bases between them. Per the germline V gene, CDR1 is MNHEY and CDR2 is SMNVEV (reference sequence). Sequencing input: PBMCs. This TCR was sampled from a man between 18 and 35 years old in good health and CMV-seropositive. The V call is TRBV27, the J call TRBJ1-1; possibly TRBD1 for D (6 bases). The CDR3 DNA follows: TGTGCCAGTCGTAAGACAGGCTCGAACACTGAAGCTTTCTTT. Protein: CASRKTGSNTEAFF.